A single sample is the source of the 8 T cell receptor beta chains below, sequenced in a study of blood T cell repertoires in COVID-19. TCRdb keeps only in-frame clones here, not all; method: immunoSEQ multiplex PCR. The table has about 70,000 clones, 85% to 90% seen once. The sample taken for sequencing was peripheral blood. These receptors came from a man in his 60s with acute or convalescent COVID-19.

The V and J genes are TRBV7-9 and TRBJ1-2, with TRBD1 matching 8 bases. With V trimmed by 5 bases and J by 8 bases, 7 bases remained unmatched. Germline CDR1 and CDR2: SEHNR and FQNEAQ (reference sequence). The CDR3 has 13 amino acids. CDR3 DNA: TGTGCCAGCAGCCCGGACAGGGTCGGGGGCTACACCTTC. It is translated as CASSPDRVGGYTF.

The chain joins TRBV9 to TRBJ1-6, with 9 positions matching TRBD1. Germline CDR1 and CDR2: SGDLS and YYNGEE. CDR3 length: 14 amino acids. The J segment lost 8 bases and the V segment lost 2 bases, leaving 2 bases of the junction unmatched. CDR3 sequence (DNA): TGTGCCAGCAGCGTGACAGGGGGGGATTCACCCCTCCACTTT. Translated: CASSVTGGDSPLHF.

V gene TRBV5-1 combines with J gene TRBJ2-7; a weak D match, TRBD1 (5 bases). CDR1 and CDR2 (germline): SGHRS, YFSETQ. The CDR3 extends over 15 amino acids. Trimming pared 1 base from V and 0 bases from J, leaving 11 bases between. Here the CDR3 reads CASSLNPGSSYEQYF. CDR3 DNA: TGCGCCAGCAGCTTGAACCCAGGGTCCTCCTACGAGCAGTACTTC.

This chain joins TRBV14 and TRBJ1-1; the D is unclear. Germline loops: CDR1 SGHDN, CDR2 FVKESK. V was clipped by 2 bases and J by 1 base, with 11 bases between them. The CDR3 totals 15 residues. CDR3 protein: CASSQFQQKNTEAFF. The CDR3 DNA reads TGTGCCAGCAGCCAATTTCAACAAAAGAACACTGAAGCTTTCTTT.

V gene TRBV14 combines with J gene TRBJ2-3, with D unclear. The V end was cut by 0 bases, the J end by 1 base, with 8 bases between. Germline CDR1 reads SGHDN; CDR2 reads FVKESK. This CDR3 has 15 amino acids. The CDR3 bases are TGTGCCAGCAGCCAAGATAGTCATCGCACAGATACGCAGTATTTT. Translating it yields CASSQDSHRTDTQYF.

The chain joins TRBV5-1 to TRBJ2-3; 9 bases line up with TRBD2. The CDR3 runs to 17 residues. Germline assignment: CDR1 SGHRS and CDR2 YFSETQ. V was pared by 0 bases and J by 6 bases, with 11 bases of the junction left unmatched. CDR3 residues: CASSLATRGGASDTQYF. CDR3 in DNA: TGCGCCAGCAGCTTGGCCACTCGCGGGGGGGCGAGTGATACGCAGTATTTT.

The CDR3 DNA sequence: TGTGCCAGCAGCAGCCAGGGGGCTACCTACAATGAGCAGTTCTTC. Amino acid sequence: CASSSQGATYNEQFF. The rearrangement joins TRBV6-6 to TRBJ2-1; 8 nucleotides agree with TRBD1. Germline CDR1 is MNHNY and CDR2 is SVGAGI (reference sequence). CDR3 length equals 15 residues. V trimming: 6 bases; J trimming: 2 bases; junction bases outside the gene matches: 6.

Written as DNA, the CDR3 is TGTGCCAGCAGCCCCTCCAGCGGGGGAGTAGATACGCAGTATTTT. It codes for CASSPSSGGVDTQYF. The chain couples TRBV5-4 to TRBJ2-3; 8 bases are a match to TRBD2. The CDR3 has 15 amino acids. The ends lost 4 bases at V and 5 bases at J; junction bases unmatched: 9. CDR1 SGHNT and CDR2 YYREEE come from the germline V gene (reference sequence).